This T cell receptor beta chain was found in a study of Ad26.COV2.S vaccination and SARS-CoV-2 variants. As for the study in general: Donor was one of the participants in the Ad26.COV2.S arm of the COV1001 trial. By the intramuscular route, Ad26.COV2.S was given once, or twice 56 days apart. General study results and limits: Spike-specific TCR breadth ran higher among vaccine recipients than placebo recipients.

Profiling relied on immunoSEQ multiplex PCR, and the TCRdb table lists in-frame clones only, not all of them. The sample gives more than 300,000 clones, approximately 90% of which show up once; roughly 5% is in the top ten. This clone was seen only once. The antigen remains unidentified. This CDR3 is built from 15 residues. The V end was cut by 8 bases, the J end by 8 bases, with 21 bases between. Germline V gene data show CDR1 as MDHEN and CDR2 as SYDVKM. Treatment: 15 to 20 received Ad26.COV2.S at low or high dose, single or two shots; 5 received placebo; per-sample allocation not given. It was on day 63 after the first vaccine or placebo injection that samples were taken.

This sequence was found in a person between 18 and 59 years old who received the Ad26.COV2.S COVID-19 vaccine or a placebo. Sequenced material: peripheral blood, taken in a trial of Ad26.COV2.S vaccine versus placebo. The rearrangement joins TRBV28 to TRBJ1-4; D gene unclear. This chain's CDR3 is CASARVDQTGEKLFF. The CDR3 nucleotides read TGTGCCAGCGCCCGCGTAGACCAAACGGGGGAAAAACTGTTTTTT. The full variable domain, in which reference TRBV28 and TRBJ1-4 provide the parts outside the CDR3, is DVKVTQSSRYLVKRTGEKVFLECVQDMDHENMFWYRQDPGLGLRLIYFSYDVKMKEKGDIPEGYSVSREKKERFSLILESASTNQTSMYLCASARVDQTGEKLFFGSGTQLSVL.